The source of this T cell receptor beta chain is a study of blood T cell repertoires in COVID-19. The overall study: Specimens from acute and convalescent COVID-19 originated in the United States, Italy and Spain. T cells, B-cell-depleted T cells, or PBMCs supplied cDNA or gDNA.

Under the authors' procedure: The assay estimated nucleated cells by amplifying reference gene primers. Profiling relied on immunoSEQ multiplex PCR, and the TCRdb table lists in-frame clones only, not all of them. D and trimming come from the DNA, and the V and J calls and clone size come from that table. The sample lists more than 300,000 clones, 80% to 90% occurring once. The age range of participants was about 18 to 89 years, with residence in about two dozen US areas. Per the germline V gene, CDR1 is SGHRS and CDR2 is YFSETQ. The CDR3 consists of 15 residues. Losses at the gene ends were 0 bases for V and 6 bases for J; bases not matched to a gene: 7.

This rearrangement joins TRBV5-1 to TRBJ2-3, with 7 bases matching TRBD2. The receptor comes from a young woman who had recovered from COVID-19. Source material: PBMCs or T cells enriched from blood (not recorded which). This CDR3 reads CASSLGLAEMDTQYF. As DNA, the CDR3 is TGCGCCAGCAGCTTGGGGCTAGCGGAAATGGATACGCAGTATTTT.